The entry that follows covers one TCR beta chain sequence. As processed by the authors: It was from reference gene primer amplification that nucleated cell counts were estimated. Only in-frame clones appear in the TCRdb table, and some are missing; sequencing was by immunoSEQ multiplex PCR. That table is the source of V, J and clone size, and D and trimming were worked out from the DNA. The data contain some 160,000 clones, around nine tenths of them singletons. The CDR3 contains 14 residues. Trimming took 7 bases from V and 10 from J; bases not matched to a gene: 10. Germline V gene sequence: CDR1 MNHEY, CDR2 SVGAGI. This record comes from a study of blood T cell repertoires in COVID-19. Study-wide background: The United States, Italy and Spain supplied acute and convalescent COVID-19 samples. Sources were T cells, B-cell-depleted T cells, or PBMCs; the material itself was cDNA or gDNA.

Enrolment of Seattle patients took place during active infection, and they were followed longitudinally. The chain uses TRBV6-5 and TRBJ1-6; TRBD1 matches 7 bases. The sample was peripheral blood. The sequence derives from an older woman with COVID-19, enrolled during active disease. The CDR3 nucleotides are TGTGCCAGCACCAATCCGGGACAGTCATCACCCCTCCACTTT. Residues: CASTNPGQSSPLHF.